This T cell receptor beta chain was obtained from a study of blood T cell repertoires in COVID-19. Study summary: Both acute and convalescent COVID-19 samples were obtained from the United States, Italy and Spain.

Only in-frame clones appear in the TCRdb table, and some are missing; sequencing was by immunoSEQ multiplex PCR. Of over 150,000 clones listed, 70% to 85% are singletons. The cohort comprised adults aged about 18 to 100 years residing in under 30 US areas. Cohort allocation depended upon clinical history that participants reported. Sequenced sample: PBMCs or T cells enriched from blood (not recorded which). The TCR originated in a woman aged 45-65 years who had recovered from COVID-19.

CDR3 in amino acids: CASRTGTGTSQQYF. The CDR3, as DNA: TGTGCCAGCAGAACCGGGACAGGGACCTCTCAGCAGTACTTC. The chain carries TRBV28 and TRBJ2-7; 9 positions agree with TRBD1. The CDR3 runs 14 residues. Germline trimming cut 6 bases from V and 8 bases from J; bases unmatched to any gene: 11. The germline V gene encodes CDR1 MDHEN and CDR2 SYDVKM. The variable domain in full, with the rest retrieved from reference TRBV28 and TRBJ2-7, is DVKVTQSSRYLVKRTGEKVFLECVQDMDHENMFWYRQDPGLGLRLIYFSYDVKMKEKGDIPEGYSVSREKKERFSLILESASTNQTSMYLCASRTGTGTSQQYFGPGTRLTVT.